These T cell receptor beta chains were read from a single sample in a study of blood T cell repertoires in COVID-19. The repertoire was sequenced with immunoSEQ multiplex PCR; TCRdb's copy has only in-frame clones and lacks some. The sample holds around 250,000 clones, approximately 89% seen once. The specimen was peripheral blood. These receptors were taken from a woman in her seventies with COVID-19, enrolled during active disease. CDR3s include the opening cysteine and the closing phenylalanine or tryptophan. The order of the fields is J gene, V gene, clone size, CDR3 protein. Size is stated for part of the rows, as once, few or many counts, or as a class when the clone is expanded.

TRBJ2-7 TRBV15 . CATSRDMARSYEQYF
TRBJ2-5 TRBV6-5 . CASIRGGSETQYF
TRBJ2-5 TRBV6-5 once CASSYQETQYF
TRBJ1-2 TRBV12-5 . CASGFALGDGYTF
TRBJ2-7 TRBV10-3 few CAISTGQETYEQYF
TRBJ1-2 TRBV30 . CAWSTTTGSTLYGYTF
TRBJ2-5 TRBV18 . CASSPQGQGETQYF
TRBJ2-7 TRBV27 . CASSSYRTGVGHEQYF
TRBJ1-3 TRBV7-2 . CASSLGGTGNTIYF
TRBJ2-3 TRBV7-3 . CASSPPGGEGTDTQYF
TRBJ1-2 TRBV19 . CASSAGQAYGYTF
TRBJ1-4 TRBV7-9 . CASSSRTATNEKLFF
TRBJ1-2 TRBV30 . CASAIGQGASF
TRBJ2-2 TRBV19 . CASSIEKTGGVIGTGELFF
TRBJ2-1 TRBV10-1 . CASIGTSGHEQFF
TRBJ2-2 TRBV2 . CASSVGAGGTGELFF
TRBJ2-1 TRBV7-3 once CASSLTSAGQYNEQFF
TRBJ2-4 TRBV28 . CASSLKTQGLAKNIQYF
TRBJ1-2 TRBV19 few CATSEGQTLGYGYTF
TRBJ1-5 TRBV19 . CASSIERGQIRNQPQHF
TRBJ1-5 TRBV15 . CATSRDRYNQPQHF
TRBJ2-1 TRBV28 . CASSFLRHNEQFF
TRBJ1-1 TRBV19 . CASSMGLVLGTEAFF
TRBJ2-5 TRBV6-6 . CASSYRPSRGGETQYF
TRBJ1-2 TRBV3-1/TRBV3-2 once CASRQTGILYGYTF
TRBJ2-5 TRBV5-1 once CASSSGQGGLVETQYF
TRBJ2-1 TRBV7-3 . CASSPSGRTLYNEQFF
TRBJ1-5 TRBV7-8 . CASSLQARYSNQPQHF
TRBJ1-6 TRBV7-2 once CASSLVHPGSYNSPLHF
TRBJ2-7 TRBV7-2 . CASSSTSRMTYEQYF
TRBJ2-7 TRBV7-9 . CASSLVRGPYEQYF
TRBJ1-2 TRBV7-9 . CASSLDRLLGYTF
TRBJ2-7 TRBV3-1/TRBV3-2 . CASSQDLIAGLYEQYF
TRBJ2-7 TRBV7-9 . CASSLVQGAPREQYF
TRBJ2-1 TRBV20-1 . CSASSVAGGPGDEQFF
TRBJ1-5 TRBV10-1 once CASSPLSRGQPQHF
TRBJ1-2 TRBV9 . CASSVVGTLGGYTF
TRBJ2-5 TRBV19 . CASSGGTAAETQYF
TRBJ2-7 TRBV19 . CASSPGLAGVVGEQYF
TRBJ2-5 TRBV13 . CASSAGLAGGTQYF
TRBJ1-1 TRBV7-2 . CASSLTGGRLRTEAFF
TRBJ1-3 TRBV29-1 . CSVGTGGSGNTIYF
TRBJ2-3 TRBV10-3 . CAISEDRGRTDTQYF
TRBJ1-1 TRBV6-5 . CASNPQGALEAFF
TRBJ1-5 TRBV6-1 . CASSERGGSNQPQHF
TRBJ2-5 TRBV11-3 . CASSFPSGSHETQYF
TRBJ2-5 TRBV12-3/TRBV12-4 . CASSLRVETQYF
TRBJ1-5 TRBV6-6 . CASSWRDGGSGPQHF
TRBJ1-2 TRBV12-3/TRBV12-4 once CASSKTDEYGYTF
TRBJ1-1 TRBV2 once CASRTGRNTEAFF
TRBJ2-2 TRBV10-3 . CAISESLAGGTGELFF
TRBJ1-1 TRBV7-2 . CASSFGGEFAEAFF
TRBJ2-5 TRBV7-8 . CASSFPTGAQETQYF
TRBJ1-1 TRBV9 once CASSPGGGADTEAFF
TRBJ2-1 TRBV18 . CASSPLGQLYNEQFF
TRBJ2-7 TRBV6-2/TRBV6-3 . CASSWPTRNEQYF
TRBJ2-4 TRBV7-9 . CASSSLDRVGNIQYF
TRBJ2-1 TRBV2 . CASSEALPGGRGYNEQFF